What follows are 18 T cell receptor beta chains derived from one specimen sequenced in a study of shared clonotypes between healthy human individuals. Only CD45RO-negative cells positively selected for CCR7 counted as naive CD8 cells, so terminally differentiated effector memory CD45RA+ cells were excluded. Method: immunoSEQ multiplex PCR; TCRdb's copy keeps in-frame clones and lacks some. The table lists about 2,200,000 clones, around 93% of them singletons. Sequencing input: naive CD8+ T cells from PBMCs. All receptors come from a man between 18 and 29 years old in good health. Some clones in this sample may be carry-over from other donors' samples.

This chain links TRBV11-2 with TRBJ2-3; D is perhaps TRBD1 (7 bases). Germline-derived CDR1 and CDR2 are SGHAT and FQNNGV. V dropped 5 bases and J dropped 7 bases, with 16 bases sitting between them. This CDR3 has 14 residues. CDR3 bases: TGTGCCAGCAGCCTTTGGGCAGGGGGGAATACGCAGTATTTT. It encodes CASSLWAGGNTQYF.

This clone was observed once. The CDR3 DNA sequence: TGTGCCAGCAGCCCACTAGACAGCAATAATTCACCCCTCCACTTT. As protein: CASSPLDSNNSPLHF. The rearrangement uses TRBV7-2 and TRBJ1-6, with D maybe TRBD1 (5 bases). V gave up 5 bases and J gave up 5 bases, with 13 bases separating them. The CDR3 runs 15 residues. Germline CDR1 SGHTA, CDR2 FQGNSA.

The chain links TRBV10-1 to TRBJ2-7; D is unresolved. V gave up 0 bases and J gave up 2 bases, with 11 bases separating them. The CDR3 consists of 15 residues. In germline, CDR1 is WNHNN, CDR2 SYGVQD (reference sequence). In DNA, the CDR3 is TGCGCCAGCAGTGAGTCGGGGTCCCCAGCCTACGAGCAGTACTTC. It translates to CASSESGSPAYEQYF.

The V gene is TRBV7-2, the J gene TRBJ2-7; the match to TRBD1 covers 7 bases. With V trimmed by 3 bases and J by 2 bases, 4 bases remained unmatched. Germline-derived CDR1 and CDR2 are SGHTA and FQGNSA. CDR3 size: 14 residues. The CDR3 protein is CASSFRDRAYEQYF. Written as DNA, the CDR3 is TGTGCCAGCAGCTTCCGGGACAGAGCCTACGAGCAGTACTTC. Full variable domain (remainder filled in from reference TRBV7-2 and TRBJ2-7): GAGVSQSPSNKVTEKGKDVELRCDPISGHTALYWYRQSLGQGLEFLIYFQGNSAPDKSGLPSDRFSAERTGGSVSTLTIQRTQQEDSAVYLCASSFRDRAYEQYFGPGTRLTVT.

This chain connects TRBV27 to TRBJ2-7; D not resolved. Trimming took 2 bases from V and 5 from J, leaving 16 bases between them. CDR3 length: 15 residues. The germline V gene encodes CDR1 MNHEY and CDR2 SMNVEV (reference sequence). In DNA, the CDR3 is TGTGCCAGCAGTTTAGTGGCAGGCTTCGGGCACGAGCAGTACTTC. Protein product: CASSLVAGFGHEQYF.

This chain links TRBV4-1 with TRBJ2-1; possibly TRBD2 for D (5 bases). Germline V gene sequence: CDR1 MGHRA, CDR2 YSYEKL. Trimming took 2 bases from V and 2 from J, leaving 28 bases between them. The CDR3 extends over 21 amino acids. The CDR3 nucleotides are TGCGCCAGCAGCCAACCTCCCCGCTCTCTTGCCCCCAGAGGGACCTACAATGAGCAGTTCTTC. Translated: CASSQPPRSLAPRGTYNEQFF.

The J gene is TRBJ2-7, the V gene TRBV28; tentatively, D is TRBD1 or TRBD2 (5 bases each). CDR1 is MDHEN, CDR2 SYDVKM, per germline. This CDR3 contains 15 residues. Trimming left V 3 bases short and J 2 bases short, with 14 bases between. DNA of the CDR3: TGTGCCAGCAGTTTCACCCGAGGGGTCCCCTACGAGCAGTACTTC. Its translation: CASSFTRGVPYEQYF.

The chain joins TRBV29-1 to TRBJ2-7; the D is unclear. The CDR3 loop spans 12 amino acids. Between the trimmed V and J ends, which lost 2 bases and 4 bases, there was a span of 9 bases. Germline lookup yields CDR1 SQVTM and CDR2 ANQGSEA. CDR3 sequence: CSVETVGYEQYF. DNA of the CDR3: TGCAGCGTTGAAACAGTGGGGTACGAGCAGTACTTC.

In this sample, this clone turned up once. The gene calls are TRBV5-1 and TRBJ2-5; D may be TRBD1 or TRBD2 (5 bases each). The CDR3 is made up of 14 amino acids. The germline V and J ends were trimmed by 0 bases and 5 bases, with 11 bases remaining between them. Germline CDR1 is SGHRS and CDR2 is YFSETQ. The CDR3 coding sequence is TGCGCCAGCAGCTTGGTGGGGGAATACGAGACCCAGTACTTC. This codes for CASSLVGEYETQYF.

The J gene is TRBJ2-1, the V gene TRBV5-4; no clear D gene. Germline loops: CDR1 SGHNT, CDR2 YYREEE (reference sequence). The CDR3 is 15 residues long. Trimming left V 0 bases short and J 5 bases short, with 12 bases between. The CDR3 DNA reads as TGTGCCAGCAGCTTGGCCCCAGCCCCACACAATGAGCAGTTCTTC. Its translation is CASSLAPAPHNEQFF.

The V gene is TRBV7-9, the J gene TRBJ2-7, with TRBD2 identical over 7 bases. The ends lost 7 bases at V and 3 bases at J; junction bases unmatched: 15. This CDR3 has 16 amino acids. The germline gives CDR1 SEHNR, CDR2 FQNEAQ (reference sequence). Written as DNA, the CDR3 is TGTGCCAGCACGCCTGGGGGGGGACGGAGCTACTACGAGCAGTACTTC. It codes for CASTPGGGRSYYEQYF. Drawing the rest from reference TRBV7-9 and TRBJ2-7, the complete variable domain is DTGVSQNPRHKITKRGQNVTFRCDPISEHNRLYWYRQTLGQGPEFLTYFQNEAQLEKSRLLSDRFSAERPKGSFSTLEIQRTEQGDSAMYLCASTPGGGRSYYEQYFGPGTRLTVT.

This chain links TRBV9 with TRBJ2-5; D gene ambiguous. Trimming shortened V by 2 bases and J by 4 bases, and 9 bases separated the two germline ends. Germline V gene sequence: CDR1 SGDLS, CDR2 YYNGEE. There are 13 residues in the CDR3. CDR3 DNA sequence: TGTGCCAGCAGCGTTATTCACGGAGAGACCCAGTACTTC. Translated: CASSVIHGETQYF. Full variable domain (outside the CDR3, taken from reference TRBV9 and TRBJ2-5): DSGVTQTPKHLITATGQRVTLRCSPRSGDLSVYWYQQSLDQGLQFLIQYYNGEERAKGNILERFSAQQFPDLHSELNLSSLELGDSALYFCASSVIHGETQYFGPGTRLLVL.

The chain employs TRBV4-2 and TRBJ2-2, with D unclear. V gave up 1 base and J gave up 6 bases, with 9 bases separating them. In germline, CDR1 is LGHNA, CDR2 YNFKEQ. The CDR3 sequence is 14 residues long. The CDR3 is CASSQGSEPGELFF. In DNA, the CDR3 is TGTGCCAGCAGCCAAGGAAGTGAGCCCGGGGAGCTGTTTTTT.

This clone was counted once. The rearrangement joins TRBV19 to TRBJ2-1; D unclear. The length of the CDR3 is 12 residues. V was clipped by 6 bases and J by 3 bases, with 6 bases between them. Germline V lookup: CDR1 LNHDA, CDR2 SQIVND (reference sequence). The CDR3 DNA sequence: TGTGCCAGTAGCCAGATCTACAATGAGCAGTTCTTC. Translating it yields CASSQIYNEQFF.

The rearrangement uses TRBV29-1 and TRBJ1-2; D is perhaps TRBD1 (6 bases). The CDR3 loop spans 11 amino acids. V was clipped by 5 bases and J by 8 bases, with 12 bases between them. Germline V gives CDR1 SQVTM, CDR2 ANQGSEA. The CDR3 spells CSVTHRAGYTF. CDR3 nucleotides: TGCAGCGTTACCCACAGGGCGGGCTACACCTTC.

This clone was detected only once. The rearrangement links TRBV30 to TRBJ1-2; D unresolved. V was clipped by 1 base and J by 0 bases, with 6 bases between them. Germline lookup yields CDR1 GTSNPN and CDR2 SVGIG (reference sequence). This CDR3 has 13 amino acids. CDR3 residues: CAWSGHTNYGYTF. The CDR3 DNA reads TGTGCCTGGAGTGGACACACTAACTATGGCTACACCTTC.

The chain employs TRBV7-9 and TRBJ1-1; D is possibly TRBD1 (5 bases). CDR1 is SEHNR, CDR2 FQNEAQ, per germline (reference sequence). The CDR3 length is 17 residues. Trimming took off 5 bases at V and 1 base at J, with 20 bases between the two ends. CDR3 loop: CASSPGRRSTGNTEAFF. In DNA, the CDR3 is TGTGCCAGCAGCCCGGGACGGAGATCCACTGGGAACACTGAAGCTTTCTTT. Drawing the rest from reference TRBV7-9 and TRBJ1-1, the complete variable domain is DTGVSQNPRHKITKRGQNVTFRCDPISEHNRLYWYRQTLGQGPEFLTYFQNEAQLEKSRLLSDRFSAERPKGSFSTLEIQRTEQGDSAMYLCASSPGRRSTGNTEAFFGQGTRLTVV.

This clone was recorded only once. The genes are TRBV19 and TRBJ1-1, with 9 bases identical to TRBD1. CDR3 length equals 14 residues. CDR1 and CDR2 (germline): LNHDA, SQIVND (reference sequence). V gave up 5 bases and J gave up 4 bases; unmatched junction bases: 5. The CDR3 DNA follows: TGTGCCAGTAGTGTTTTGACAGGGGGCACTGAAGCTTTCTTT. Amino acids: CASSVLTGGTEAFF.